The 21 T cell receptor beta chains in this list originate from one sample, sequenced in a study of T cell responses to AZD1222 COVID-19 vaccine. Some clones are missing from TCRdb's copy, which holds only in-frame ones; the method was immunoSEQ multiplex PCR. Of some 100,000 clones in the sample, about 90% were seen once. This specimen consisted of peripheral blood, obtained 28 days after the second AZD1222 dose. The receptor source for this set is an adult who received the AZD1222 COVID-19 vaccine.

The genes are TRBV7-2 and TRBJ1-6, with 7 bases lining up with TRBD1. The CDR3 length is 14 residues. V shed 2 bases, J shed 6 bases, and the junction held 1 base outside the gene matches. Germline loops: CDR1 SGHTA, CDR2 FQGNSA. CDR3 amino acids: CASSLTGANSPLHF. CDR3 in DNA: TGTGCCAGCAGCTTAACAGGGGCTAATTCACCCCTCCACTTT.

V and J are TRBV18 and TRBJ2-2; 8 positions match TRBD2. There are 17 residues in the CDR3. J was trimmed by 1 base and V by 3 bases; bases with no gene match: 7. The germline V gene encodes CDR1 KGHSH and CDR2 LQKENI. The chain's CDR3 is CASSPQAGALNTGELFF. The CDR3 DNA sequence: TGTGCCAGCTCACCCCAAGCGGGGGCCTTGAACACCGGGGAGCTGTTTTTT. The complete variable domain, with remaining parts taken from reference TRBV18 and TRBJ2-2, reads NAGVMQNPRHLVRRRGQEARLRCSPMKGHSHVYWYRQLPEEGLKFMVYLQKENIIDESGMPKERFSAEFPKEGPSILRIQQVVRGDSAAYFCASSPQAGALNTGELFFGEGSRLTVL.

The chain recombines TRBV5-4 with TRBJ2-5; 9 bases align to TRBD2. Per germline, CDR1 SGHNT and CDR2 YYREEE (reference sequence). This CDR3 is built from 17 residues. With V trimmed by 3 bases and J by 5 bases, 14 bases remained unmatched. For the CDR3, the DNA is TGTGCCAGCAGCTCCGGGACTAGCCGTGGTGGAAGGGAGACCCAGTACTTC. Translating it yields CASSSGTSRGGRETQYF.

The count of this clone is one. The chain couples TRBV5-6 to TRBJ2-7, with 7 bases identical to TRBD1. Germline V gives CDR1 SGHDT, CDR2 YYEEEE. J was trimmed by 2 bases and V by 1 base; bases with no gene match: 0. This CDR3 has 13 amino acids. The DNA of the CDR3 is TGTGCCAGCAGCTTGACAGGGGCCTACGAGCAGTACTTC. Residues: CASSLTGAYEQYF. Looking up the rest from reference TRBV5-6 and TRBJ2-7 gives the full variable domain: DAGVTQSPTHLIKTRGQQVTLRCSPKSGHDTVSWYQQALGQGPQFIFQYYEEEERQRGNFPDRFSGHQFPNYSSELNVNALLLGDSALYLCASSLTGAYEQYFGPGTRLTVT.

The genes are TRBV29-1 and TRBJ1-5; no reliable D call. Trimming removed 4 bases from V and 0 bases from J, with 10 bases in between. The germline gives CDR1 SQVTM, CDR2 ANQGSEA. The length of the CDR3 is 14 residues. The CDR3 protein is CSVGAVDSNQPQHF. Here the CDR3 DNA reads TGCAGCGTTGGGGCAGTTGATAGCAATCAGCCCCAGCATTTT.

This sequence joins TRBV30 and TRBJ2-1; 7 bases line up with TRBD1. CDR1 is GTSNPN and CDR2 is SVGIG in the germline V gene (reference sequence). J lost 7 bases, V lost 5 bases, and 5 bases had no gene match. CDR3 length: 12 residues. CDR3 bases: TGTGCCTGGGACAGGGATGCAAATGAGCAGTTCTTC. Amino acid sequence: CAWDRDANEQFF.

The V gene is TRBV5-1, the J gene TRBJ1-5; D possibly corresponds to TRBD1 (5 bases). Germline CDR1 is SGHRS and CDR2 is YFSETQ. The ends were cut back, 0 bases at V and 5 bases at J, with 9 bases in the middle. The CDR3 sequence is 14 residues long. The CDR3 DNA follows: TGCGCCAGCAGCTTGGTCCCGACAGATCAGCCCCAGCATTTT. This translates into CASSLVPTDQPQHF.

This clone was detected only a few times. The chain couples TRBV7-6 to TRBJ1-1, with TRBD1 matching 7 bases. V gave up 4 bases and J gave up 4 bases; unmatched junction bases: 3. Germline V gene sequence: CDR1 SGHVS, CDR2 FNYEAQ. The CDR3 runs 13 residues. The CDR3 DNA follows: TGTGCCAGCAGCTCCACAGGGGTCACTGAAGCTTTCTTT. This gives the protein CASSSTGVTEAFF.

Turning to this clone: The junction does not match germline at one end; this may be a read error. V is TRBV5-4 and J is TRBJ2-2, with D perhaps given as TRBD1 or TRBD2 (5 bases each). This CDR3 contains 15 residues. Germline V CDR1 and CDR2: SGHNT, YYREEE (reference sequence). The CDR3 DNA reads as TGTGCCAGCAGCTCCCCGGGCAGGGCCACCGGGAAGCTGTTTTTT. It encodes CASSSPGRATGKLFF.

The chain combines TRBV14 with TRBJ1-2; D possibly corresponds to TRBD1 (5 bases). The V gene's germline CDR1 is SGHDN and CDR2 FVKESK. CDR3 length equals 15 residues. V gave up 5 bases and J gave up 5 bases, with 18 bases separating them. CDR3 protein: CASSKYRDPVYGYTF. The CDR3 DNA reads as TGTGCCAGCAGCAAATACCGGGACCCCGTTTATGGCTACACCTTC.

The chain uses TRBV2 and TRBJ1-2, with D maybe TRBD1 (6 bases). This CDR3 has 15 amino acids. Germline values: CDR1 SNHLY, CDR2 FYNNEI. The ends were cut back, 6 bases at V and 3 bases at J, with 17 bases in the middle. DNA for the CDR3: TGTGCCAGCAGGGACCAAGGGGGATGGGACTATGGCTACACCTTC. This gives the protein CASRDQGGWDYGYTF.

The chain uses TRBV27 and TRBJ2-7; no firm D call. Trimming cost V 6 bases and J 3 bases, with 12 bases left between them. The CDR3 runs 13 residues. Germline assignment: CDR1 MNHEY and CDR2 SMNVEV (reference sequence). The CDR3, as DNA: TGTGCCAGCAGCATAGGCGCAGTCTACGAGCAGTACTTC. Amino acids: CASSIGAVYEQYF.

As DNA, the CDR3 is TGTGCCAGCACCGCCGACAATGAAAAACTGTTTTTT. Translated, it gives CASTADNEKLFF. This chain links TRBV7-9 with TRBJ1-4, with D unresolved. The CDR3 loop spans 12 amino acids. Trimming removed 7 bases at V and 5 bases at J, with 8 bases between. Looked up from germline, CDR1 is SEHNR and CDR2 is FQNEAQ (reference sequence). Supplemented by reference TRBV7-9 and TRBJ1-4, the full variable domain reads DTGVSQNPRHKITKRGQNVTFRCDPISEHNRLYWYRQTLGQGPEFLTYFQNEAQLEKSRLLSDRFSAERPKGSFSTLEIQRTEQGDSAMYLCASTADNEKLFFGSGTQLSVL.

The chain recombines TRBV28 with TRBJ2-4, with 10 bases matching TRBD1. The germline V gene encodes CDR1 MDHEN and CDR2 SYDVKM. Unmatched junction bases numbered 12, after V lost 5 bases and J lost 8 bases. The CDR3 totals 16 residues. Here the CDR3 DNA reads TGTGCCAGCAGTGGGGACAGGGGCAGTGGGTTAGACATTCAGTACTTC. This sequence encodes CASSGDRGSGLDIQYF.

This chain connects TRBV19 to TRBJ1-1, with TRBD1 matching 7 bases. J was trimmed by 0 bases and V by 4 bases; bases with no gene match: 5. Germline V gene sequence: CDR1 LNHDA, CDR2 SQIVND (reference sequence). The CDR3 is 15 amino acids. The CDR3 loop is CASSTRGQLNTEAFF. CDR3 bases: TGTGCCAGTAGTACCAGGGGACAGCTGAACACTGAAGCTTTCTTT.

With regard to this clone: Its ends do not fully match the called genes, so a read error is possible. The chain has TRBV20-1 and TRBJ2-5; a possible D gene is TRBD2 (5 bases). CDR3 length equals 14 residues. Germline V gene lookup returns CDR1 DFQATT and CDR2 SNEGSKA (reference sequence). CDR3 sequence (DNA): TGCAGTGCTAGTAGGTATCTAGGAGGAGAGGCCCAGTACTTC. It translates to CSASRYLGGEAQYF.

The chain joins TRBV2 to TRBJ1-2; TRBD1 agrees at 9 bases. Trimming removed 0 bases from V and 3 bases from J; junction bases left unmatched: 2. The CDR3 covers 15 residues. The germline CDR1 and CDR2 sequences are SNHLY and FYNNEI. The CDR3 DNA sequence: TGTGCCAGCAGTGAAGCGACAGGGGGGGACTATGGCTACACCTTC. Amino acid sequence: CASSEATGGDYGYTF.

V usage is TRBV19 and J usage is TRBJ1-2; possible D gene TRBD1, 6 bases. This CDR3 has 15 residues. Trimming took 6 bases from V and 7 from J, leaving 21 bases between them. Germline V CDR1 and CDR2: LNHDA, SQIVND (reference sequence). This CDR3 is CASSRGGGLPLGYTF. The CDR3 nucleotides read TGTGCCAGTAGCCGTGGAGGGGGGCTCCCCCTTGGCTACACCTTC.

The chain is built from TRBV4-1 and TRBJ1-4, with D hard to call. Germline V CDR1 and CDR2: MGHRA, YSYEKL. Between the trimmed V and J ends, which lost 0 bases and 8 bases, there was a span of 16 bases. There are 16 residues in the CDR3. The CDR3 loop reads CASSQDGRSGSEKLFF. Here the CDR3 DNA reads TGCGCCAGCAGCCAAGATGGGAGGTCGGGAAGCGAAAAACTGTTTTTT.

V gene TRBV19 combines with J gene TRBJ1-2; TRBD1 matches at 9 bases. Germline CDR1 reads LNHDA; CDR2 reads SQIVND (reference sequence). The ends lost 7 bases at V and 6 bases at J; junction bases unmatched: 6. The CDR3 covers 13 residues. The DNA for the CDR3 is TGTGCCAGTAACACACAGGGGGCGCATGGCTACACCTTC. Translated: CASNTQGAHGYTF.

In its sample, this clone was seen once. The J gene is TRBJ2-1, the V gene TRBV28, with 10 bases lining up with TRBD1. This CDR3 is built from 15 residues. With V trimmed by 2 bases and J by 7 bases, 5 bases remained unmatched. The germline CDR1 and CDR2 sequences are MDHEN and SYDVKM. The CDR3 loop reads CASSLPGDRGNEQFF. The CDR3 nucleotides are TGTGCCAGCAGTTTACCCGGGGACAGGGGAAATGAGCAGTTCTTC.